These 22 T cell receptor beta chains share one sample of origin, sequenced in a study of blood T cells in healthy people across ages. Next came a second PCR, run for about 7 to 12 cycles, which used a sample-barcoded 5' primer along with a J-beta primer mix. From the 5' RACE reads, TCRdb called clonotypes with MiXCR, one entry per CDR3 protein. This sample has roughly 1.7 million distinct CDR3 sequences; almost 35% occur once, and the top ten carry roughly 10%. The sequencing sample was made of blood. The receptors originated from a woman aged 25-40 years in good health.

In its sample, this clonotype was seen many times. The V gene is TRBV12-3 or TRBV12-4, the J gene TRBJ1-5; 7 bases map to TRBD1. V was clipped by 3 bases and J by 1 base; unmatched bases: 3. The CDR3 runs to 15 residues. The CDR3 DNA is TGTGCCAGCAGTTTGACAGGGCTCAGCAATCAGCCCCAGCATTTT. It yields the protein CASSLTGLSNQPQHF.

The chain links TRBV2 to TRBJ1-3; no firm D call. The V gene's germline CDR1 is SNHLY and CDR2 FYNNEI. The length of the CDR3 is 14 residues. V was pared by 4 bases and J by 0 bases, with 7 bases between. CDR3 coding DNA: TGTGCCAGCAGTGGTGGTTTCTCTGGAAACACCATATATTTT. Translation gives CASSGGFSGNTIYF.

This chain links TRBV5-8 with TRBJ1-2, with TRBD1 as a possible D gene (5 bases). The CDR3 runs 18 residues. V shed 0 bases and J shed 8 bases, with 26 bases lying between them. Germline V gives CDR1 SGHTS, CDR2 YDEGEE. CDR3 coding DNA: TGTGCCAGCAGCTTGGAGGGGACTCGGGGGATTTCTGGATGGGGCTACACCTTC. Amino acids: CASSLEGTRGISGWGYTF.

This clonotype was picked up a small number of times. CDR3 DNA sequence: TGTGCCAGCAGCTTAGGAACACGGGGGGGGCAGAGGGACAATGAGCAGTTCTTC. Protein product: CASSLGTRGGQRDNEQFF. This rearrangement joins TRBV7-8 to TRBJ2-1, with TRBD2 matching 8 bases. This CDR3 spans 18 amino acids. V dropped 1 base and J dropped 5; count of bases not matched to a gene: 13. The V gene's germline CDR1 is SGHVS and CDR2 FQNEAQ.

The rearrangement joins TRBV20-1 to TRBJ2-7; the D is unclear. CDR3 length: 15 amino acids. Trimming left V 0 bases short and J 3 bases short, with 15 bases between. The germline V gene has CDR1 DFQATT and CDR2 SNEGSKA (reference sequence). In DNA form, the CDR3 reads TGCAGTGCTAGAGATCCCCCGAGAAGGAACTACGAGCAGTACTTC. Its protein is CSARDPPRRNYEQYF.

The V call is TRBV5-1, the J call TRBJ1-5, with 9 bases matching TRBD1. Germline V gene data show CDR1 as SGHRS and CDR2 as YFSETQ. Germline trimming cut 4 bases from V and 5 bases from J; bases unmatched to any gene: 7. The CDR3 loop spans 15 amino acids. Here the CDR3 DNA reads TGCGCCAGCAGCAGGACAGGGGATTTTGATCAGCCCCAGCATTTT. It yields the protein CASSRTGDFDQPQHF.

There are a few counts of this clonotype. One end of the junction varies from germline; a read error may be responsible. The CDR3 DNA is TGTGCCGGCAGTGGGGAACGTGGGACCTCTAACTATGGCTACACCTTC. It encodes CAGSGERGTSNYGYTF. This chain links TRBV12-3 or TRBV12-4 with TRBJ1-2, with a weak D call TRBD1 (5 bases). CDR3 length: 16 residues.

The chain carries TRBV6-6 and TRBJ1-1; D not resolved. CDR3 length equals 14 residues. V was pared by 0 bases and J by 6 bases, with 11 bases between. The germline gives CDR1 MNHNY, CDR2 SVGAGI (reference sequence). The CDR3: CASSYSGSLPEAFF. The CDR3 DNA sequence: TGTGCCAGCAGTTACTCAGGGTCTCTGCCTGAAGCTTTCTTT.

The chain recombines TRBV28 with TRBJ2-1; D perhaps matches TRBD1 (6 bases). Germline V gene data show CDR1 as MDHEN and CDR2 as SYDVKM. This CDR3 region has 13 residues. Trimming removed 2 bases from V and 11 bases from J, with 13 bases in between. The CDR3 here is CASSLTRGFKQFF. CDR3 nucleotides: TGTGCCAGCAGTTTAACTAGGGGGTTCAAGCAGTTCTTC.

This sequence joins TRBV5-1 and TRBJ1-2; 7 bases are shared with TRBD1. V was pared by 4 bases and J by 5 bases, with 8 bases of the junction left unmatched. Germline values: CDR1 SGHRS, CDR2 YFSETQ. This CDR3 has 14 amino acids. The CDR3: CASSPGQTSYGYTF. CDR3 in DNA: TGCGCCAGCAGCCCGGGACAGACAAGTTATGGCTACACCTTC. Together with reference TRBV5-1 and TRBJ1-2, the CDR3 gives the full variable domain: KAGVTQTPRYLIKTRGQQVTLSCSPISGHRSVSWYQQTPGQGLQFLFEYFSETQRNKGNFPGRFSGRQFSNSRSEMNVSTLELGDSALYLCASSPGQTSYGYTFGSGTRLTVV.

The CDR3 DNA reads TGTGCCAGCAGCTTAGAAGGAGGACAGGGTAACCCCTACGAGCAGTACTTC. This encodes CASSLEGGQGNPYEQYF. The chain carries TRBV7-9 and TRBJ2-7, with 8 bases identical to TRBD1. The CDR3 has 17 amino acids. The trim removed 1 base at V and 2 bases at J, leaving 10 bases unmatched. CDR1 is SEHNR, CDR2 FQNEAQ, per germline (reference sequence). Full variable domain (remainder filled in from reference TRBV7-9 and TRBJ2-7): DTGVSQNPRHKITKRGQNVTFRCDPISEHNRLYWYRQTLGQGPEFLTYFQNEAQLEKSRLLSDRFSAERPKGSFSTLEIQRTEQGDSAMYLCASSLEGGQGNPYEQYFGPGTRLTVT.

The rearrangement links TRBV12-3 or TRBV12-4 to TRBJ1-2; no reliable D call. V lost 5 bases to trimming and J lost 0 bases, with 13 bases between them. The CDR3 length is 15 residues. In nucleotides, the CDR3 is TGTGCCAGCAGTCCCCAATGGGTTTCTAACTATGGCTACACCTTC. This translates into CASSPQWVSNYGYTF.

This rearrangement joins TRBV6-1 to TRBJ2-7; 8 bases align to TRBD2. The V gene end was trimmed by 7 bases and the J gene end by 4 bases; junction bases not matched to a gene: 9. The CDR3 spans 14 residues. Germline V gives CDR1 MNHNS, CDR2 SASEGT. The CDR3 sequence is CASNVMAGGYEQYF. In DNA, the CDR3 is TGTGCCAGCAACGTGATGGCGGGGGGATACGAGCAGTACTTC.

V gene TRBV20-1 combines with J gene TRBJ2-3; TRBD2 agrees at 8 bases. V was clipped by 5 bases and J by 5 bases; unmatched bases: 6. Germline V gene data show CDR1 as DFQATT and CDR2 as SNEGSKA (reference sequence). There are 13 residues in the CDR3. The CDR3 DNA is TGCAGTGCTTATCTAGCGGGTGGAGATACGCAGTATTTT. As protein: CSAYLAGGDTQYF.

In regard to this clonotype: A read error may explain this, as a much larger clone is one base away. The chain couples TRBV13 to TRBJ2-4, with 9 bases that match TRBD2. The J call could be wrong; TRBJ2-5 is a better fit for the DNA end. Germline V lookup: CDR1 PRHDT, CDR2 FYEKMQ (reference sequence). The CDR3 length is 15 residues. DNA of the CDR3: TGTGCCAGCAGCTTACTAGCGGGGCACCAAGAGACCCAGTACTTC. Translation: CASSLLAGHQETQYF.

V usage is TRBV7-2 and J usage is TRBJ2-1; 8 nucleotides line up with TRBD2. V trimming: 1 base; J trimming: 0 bases; junction bases outside the gene matches: 8. The CDR3 sequence is 18 residues long. From germline, CDR1 is SGHTA and CDR2 FQGNSA. The chain's CDR3 is CASSLDLRGARSYNEQFF. The CDR3 nucleotides are TGTGCCAGCAGCTTAGATTTGCGGGGGGCCCGCTCCTACAATGAGCAGTTCTTC.

The rearrangement links TRBV20-1 to TRBJ2-3; no clear D gene. Germline V gene lookup returns CDR1 DFQATT and CDR2 SNEGSKA (reference sequence). V dropped 4 bases and J dropped 0 bases, with 14 bases sitting between them. CDR3 length: 15 amino acids. Here the CDR3 DNA reads TGCAGTGCTAAGATGACCTCCTCTAGCACAGATACGCAGTATTTT. Protein sequence: CSAKMTSSSTDTQYF.

The V and J genes are TRBV18 and TRBJ1-4; 10 bases line up with TRBD1. Trimming removed 6 bases from V and 8 bases from J; junction bases left unmatched: 12. The CDR3 has 16 amino acids. Germline loops: CDR1 KGHSH, CDR2 LQKENI. CDR3 sequence: CASSSGTGALTEKLFF. The CDR3 DNA is TGTGCCAGCTCGTCCGGGACAGGGGCCCTAACGGAAAAACTGTTTTTT. The full variable domain, rest sourced from reference TRBV18 and TRBJ1-4, is NAGVMQNPRHLVRRRGQEARLRCSPMKGHSHVYWYRQLPEEGLKFMVYLQKENIIDESGMPKERFSAEFPKEGPSILRIQQVVRGDSAAYFCASSSGTGALTEKLFFGSGTQLSVL.

This clonotype was detected a few times. The J gene is TRBJ1-2, the V gene TRBV20-1; no clear D gene. Trimming removed 0 bases from V and 10 bases from J, with 15 bases in between. CDR1 and CDR2 from the germline V gene are DFQATT and SNEGSKA (reference sequence). The CDR3 length is 13 residues. CDR3 amino acids: CSARDSQLLHYTF. In DNA, the CDR3 is TGCAGTGCTAGAGACAGTCAGCTATTACACTACACCTTC.

In this sample, this clonotype turned up a few times. The rearrangement joins TRBV20-1 to TRBJ2-7, with D perhaps matching TRBD2 (6 bases). V was pared by 1 base and J by 3 bases, with 16 bases between. Germline V CDR1 and CDR2: DFQATT, SNEGSKA (reference sequence). The CDR3 has 15 residues. As DNA, the CDR3 is TGCAGTGCTAGAGTGGGCGGTGGCGGGGACTACGAGCAGTACTTC. It encodes CSARVGGGGDYEQYF.

The rearrangement links TRBV3-1 to TRBJ2-3, with D tentatively TRBD2 (5 bases). Germline V gene data show CDR1 as LGHDT and CDR2 as YNNKEL (reference sequence). Between the trimmed V and J ends, which lost 0 bases and 2 bases, there was a span of 9 bases. The CDR3 length is 15 residues. The CDR3 DNA reads as TGTGCCAGCAGCCAAGATTGGCGGGCCACAGATACGCAGTATTTT. Encoded protein: CASSQDWRATDTQYF.

This clonotype was counted between two and nine times. The CDR3 here is CASSWDRGGNNEQFF. CDR3 nucleotide sequence: TGCGCCAGCAGCTGGGACAGGGGGGGGAACAATGAGCAGTTCTTC. The genes are TRBV5-1 and TRBJ2-1; 11 bases fit TRBD1. The germline V gene has CDR1 SGHRS and CDR2 YFSETQ. After removal of 3 bases from V and 5 bases from J, the junction contained 4 bases not matched to a gene. The CDR3 has 15 amino acids.